The following is a T cell receptor (beta chain) sequence with its context. This specimen comes from a study of OX40 agonist ivuxolimab in advanced cancers. The table came from immunoSEQ multiplex PCR; TCRdb's copy has only in-frame clones and leaves some out. The sample lists 22,000 or so clones, over 75% seen once, with 21% in the top ten. Trimming stripped 0 bases from V and 4 bases from J, with 9 bases between. CDR3 size: 14 residues. Per germline, CDR1 MNHEY and CDR2 SVGAGI. The chain joins TRBV6-5 to TRBJ1-2; tentative D call: TRBD1 (5 bases). The sequence was obtained from an adult with an advanced solid tumor such as melanoma, head and neck, liver or kidney cancer. This material consisted of CD4+ or CD8+ T cells sorted from blood, taken in a trial of the OX40 agonist ivuxolimab. CDR3 DNA sequence: TGTGCCAGCAGTTACTCGCTCGACAGCTATGGCTACACCTTC. As protein: CASSYSLDSYGYTF.